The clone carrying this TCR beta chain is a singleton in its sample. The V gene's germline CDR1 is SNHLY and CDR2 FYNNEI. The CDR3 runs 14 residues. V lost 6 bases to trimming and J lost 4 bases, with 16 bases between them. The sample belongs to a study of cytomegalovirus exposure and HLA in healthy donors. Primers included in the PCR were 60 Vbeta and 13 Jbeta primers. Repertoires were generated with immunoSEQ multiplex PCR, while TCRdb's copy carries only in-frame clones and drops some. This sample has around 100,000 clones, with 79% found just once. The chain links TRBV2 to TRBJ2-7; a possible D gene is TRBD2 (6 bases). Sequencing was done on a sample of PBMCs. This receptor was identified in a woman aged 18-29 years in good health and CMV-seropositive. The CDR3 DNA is TGTGCCAGCAGAGTGGGGGGAGCGATTTACGAGCAGTACTTC. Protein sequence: CASRVGGAIYEQYF.